The source of this T cell receptor beta chain is a study of OX40 agonist ivuxolimab in advanced cancers. The overall study: The dose-escalation cohort was just under 85% male, with a mean age of around 60 years, ranging about 20 to 85.

Using immunoSEQ multiplex PCR, the repertoire was profiled, and TCRdb retains in-frame clones only, with some absent. The table records some 98,000 clones, roughly 87% of them present only once. The CDR3 extends over 14 amino acids. Germline V gene sequence: CDR1 SNHLY, CDR2 FYNNEI. After removal of 5 bases from V and 5 bases from J, the junction contained 5 bases not matched to a gene. This rearrangement joins TRBV2 to TRBJ2-3, with 9 bases matching TRBD1. The receptor's source is an adult with an advanced solid tumor such as melanoma, head and neck, liver or kidney cancer. The sample consisted of CD4+ or CD8+ T cells sorted from blood, taken in a trial of the OX40 agonist ivuxolimab. CDR3: CASSPDRGGDTQYF. The CDR3 nucleotides are TGTGCCAGCAGTCCGGACAGGGGCGGAGATACGCAGTATTTT.